The T cell receptor beta chain described here comes from a study of shared clonotypes between healthy human individuals. The wider study: Each donor's CD8 memory used one plate, CD8 naive two, each CD4 subset three. Study results and caveats: Few donors limited the genetic and exposure-history diversity represented.

Among the donors, all were Caucasian adults who lived in Nashville, Tennessee. Only in-frame clones appear in the TCRdb table, and some are missing; sequencing was by immunoSEQ multiplex PCR. Among roughly 1,000,000 clones listed, around three quarters were seen once. This CDR3 spans 12 amino acids. V gave up 5 bases and J gave up 5 bases, with 12 bases separating them. Germline-derived CDR1 and CDR2 are SQVTM and ANQGSEA. Concerning this clone: The antigen is unknown.

This clonotype was obtained from a man younger than 30 in good health. Some clones in this sample may be carry-over from other donors' samples. Sequencing was carried out using memory CD4+ T cells from PBMCs. Subset here: CD45RA-negative fraction. This chain connects TRBV29-1 to TRBJ2-5; maybe TRBD1 (6 bases). Here the CDR3 reads CSVSQGFETQYF. The CDR3 bases are TGCAGCGTTAGTCAGGGGTTCGAGACCCAGTACTTC.